This T cell receptor beta chain originates from a study of blood T cells in healthy people across ages (dated by TCRdb to the mid-2010s). Notes on the research overall: In model experiments, template switching captured about one uniquely barcoded TCR beta cDNA molecule for every two T cells. The study measured age-related changes in TCR beta repertoire diversity using deep sequencing normalized with unique cDNA molecular identifiers. The donors were divided into four age groups: young (average roughly 15 years), middle-aged (approximately 39), aged (62) and long-lived (82). To avoid experimental bias, donors of different ages were randomly spread across the sequencing lanes. For two donors (one aged 18 to 29 and one aged 80 or older), the study analyzed two additional independent replicas of 1 million unique cDNA reads from the same blood draw. Results and caveats for the whole study, not just this receptor: Observed TCR beta diversity correlated strongly with the percentage of naive T cells measured by flow cytometry. Conclusive comparison of naive and antigen-experienced compartments was prevented by the profiling of bulk unsorted PBMCs. Compared with the aged group, the long-lived group had more naive CD4+ T cells, fewer expanded clones and increased TCR diversity, a pattern suggesting age selection. Total diversity estimates from one million sequenced T cells were considered lower bounds and underestimates. Observed TCR beta diversity per million T cells fell roughly linearly with age, and a significant reduction was already apparent by age about 43. The CMV infection status of donors was not known, potentially confounding age-related changes in expanded clonotypes.

For this clonotype: It has no known antigen specificity. No much larger clone exists at a distance of one base, and base qualities are not known.

The approximately 40 donors, aged about 6 to 100 years, were systemically healthy Caucasian individuals from Russia. Roughly 9.5 milliliters of peripheral blood were drawn from each donor into EDTA-treated Vacutainer tubes. Ficoll-Paque density-gradient centrifugation was used to isolate PBMCs, with at least 6.5 million per sample. Trizol reagent was used to extract total RNA from PBMCs, with at least 5.5 micrograms per sample. Naive CD45RAhigh/CD27high T cell percentages were measured by flow cytometry on a PBMC aliquot from every donor. Based on the germline V gene, the CDR1 and CDR2 sequences are MGHRA and YSYEKL. Trimming removed 3 bases from V and 2 bases from J; the gene matches leave 7 bases unexplained. From the cysteine up to the phenylalanine, the CDR3 has a length of 17 residues. Of all the DNA, just the CDR3 is kept, 51 bases in frame from base 1. Receptor libraries were prepared by 5' RACE. The sequencer was an Illumina HiSeq 2500. The second PCR ran for roughly 7 to 12 cycles and used a J-beta primer mix along with a sample-barcoded 5' primer. Each TCR beta cDNA molecule received a unique molecular identifier from a template-switch 5' adaptor carrying 12 random nucleotides. Each sample yielded at least 2.5 million CDR3-containing paired-end reads. First-strand cDNA synthesis was performed from all RNA using the Mint cDNA synthesis kit, with priming by a TRBC-specific oligonucleotide. Following uracil-DNA glycosylase treatment, all cDNA underwent a first 18-cycle PCR with the universal primers M1SS and BC2_uni_R. As for the authors' bioinformatics: Normalization of each sample was performed by random selection of 1 million high-quality reads, each carrying a distinct molecular identifier. Reads sharing molecular identifiers were discarded rather than binned into consensus sequences. CDR3 identification, clonotype clustering and error correction used MiTCR with a Q25 quality threshold and the strictest error-elimination algorithm. A nonparametric unseen species model with Euler transformation was used to estimate a lower bound on total TCR beta diversity. The public reads were quality trimmed at Q25 with fastp and then assembled into clones with MiXCR by TCRdb, keeping productive beta chains. Each entry merges the rows of one CDR3 protein and shows their most common DNA and genes. TCRdb, rather than the study authors, made the V and J calls. The sample profile shows hundreds of thousands of distinct CDR3 sequences; around 28% of them were found once. Jointly, the top ten make up approximately 15% of the sample.

The V gene is TRBV4-1 and the J gene is TRBJ2-5, with TRBD2 matching 12 junction bases. The clonotype was recovered from a woman of 80 years or more in good health. Sequencing input: blood. The bases are TGCGCCAGCAGCCATCCGCGGACTAGCGGGGTTCAAGAGACCCAGTACTTC. The encoded protein is CASSHPRTSGVQETQYF.